Listed here are 16 T cell receptor beta chains from one sample, sequenced in a study of blood T cell repertoires in COVID-19. The assay was immunoSEQ multiplex PCR, and TCRdb's table has in-frame clones only and misses some. Of about 220,000 clones listed, 65% to 90% were seen once; the top ten hold 2% to 2.5%. Material: peripheral blood. Receptor source: a man aged 35 to 55 who had recovered from COVID-19.

CDR3 in DNA: TGTGCCAGCACGCCCAGGGAGGGCGTGACCGGGGAGCTGTTTTTT. Translated: CASTPREGVTGELFF. The genes are TRBV5-5 and TRBJ2-2, with 7 bases fitting TRBD2. The CDR3 runs 15 residues. Germline V gene sequence: CDR1 SGHKS, CDR2 YYEKEE (reference sequence). V lost 6 bases and J lost 5; bases outside the gene matches: 10. Supplemented by reference TRBV5-5 and TRBJ2-2, the full variable domain reads DAGVTQSPTHLIKTRGQQVTLRCSPISGHKSVSWYQQVLGQGPQFIFQYYEKEERGRGNFPDRFSARQFPNYSSELNVNALLLGDSALYLCASTPREGVTGELFFGEGSRLTVL.

The V gene is TRBV30, the J gene TRBJ2-7; TRBD2 is a possible D gene (5 bases). CDR3 size: 12 residues. V dropped 0 bases and J dropped 6 bases, with 9 bases sitting between them. The germline gives CDR1 GTSNPN, CDR2 SVGIG (reference sequence). CDR3 sequence reads: CAWSVSGSEQYF. CDR3 nucleotides: TGTGCCTGGAGTGTATCGGGGAGCGAGCAGTACTTC.

This chain links TRBV7-2 with TRBJ2-5; D may be TRBD2 (6 bases). The CDR3 spans 15 residues. The V gene's germline CDR1 is SGHTA and CDR2 FQGNSA. The V end was cut by 1 base, the J end by 3 bases, with 12 bases between. CDR3 DNA: TGTGCCAGCAGCTTAGTGGGGGGATGGGAAGAGACCCAGTACTTC. Translating gives CASSLVGGWEETQYF.

DNA of the CDR3: TGTGCCAGTAAACCGGGACAGCGAGGCAGGGACACTGAAGCTTTCTTT. Translating gives CASKPGQRGRDTEAFF. The chain has TRBV19 and TRBJ1-1; TRBD1 aligns across 7 bases. Germline V gene data show CDR1 as LNHDA and CDR2 as SQIVND (reference sequence). The length of the CDR3 is 16 residues. Trimming at V came to 7 bases and at J to 3 bases, leaving 14 bases not matched to a gene.

The chain is built from TRBV5-4 and TRBJ2-1, with D perhaps matching TRBD2 (6 bases). The CDR3 totals 15 residues. Looked up from germline, CDR1 is SGHNT and CDR2 is YYREEE (reference sequence). Trimming left V 0 bases short and J 8 bases short, with 15 bases between. The DNA for the CDR3 is TGTGCCAGCAGCTTGGCCGAGCGGGCGAGGGATGAGCAGTTCTTC. It translates to CASSLAERARDEQFF.

This clone was found once. The chain joins TRBV19 to TRBJ1-3, with D unresolved. The CDR3 is made up of 18 amino acids. Germline V lookup: CDR1 LNHDA, CDR2 SQIVND (reference sequence). V lost 7 bases, J lost 0 bases, and 22 bases lay in between. The CDR3: CASTSLRGSTNSGNTIYF. The CDR3 nucleotides read TGTGCCAGTACGTCTCTACGGGGTTCCACTAACTCTGGAAACACCATATATTTT.

CDR3 DNA sequence: TGTGCCAGCAGCTTGTACAGGCAAGGGGAGCAGTTCTTC. Its translation: CASSLYRQGEQFF. The V call is TRBV5-8, the J call TRBJ2-1, with D possibly being TRBD1 (5 bases). This CDR3 is 13 amino acids long. V was shortened by 1 base and J by 10 bases, with 12 bases between the two germline ends. The germline V gene encodes CDR1 SGHTS and CDR2 YDEGEE.

The gene calls are TRBV19 and TRBJ1-5; D remains ambiguous. Trimming left V 7 bases short and J 3 bases short, with 16 bases between. Germline assignment: CDR1 LNHDA and CDR2 SQIVND (reference sequence). This CDR3 spans 15 amino acids. CDR3 region: CASTPKRGFNQPQHF. CDR3 sequence (DNA): TGTGCCAGTACCCCGAAGCGTGGTTTCAATCAGCCCCAGCATTTT.

The chain uses TRBV20-1 and TRBJ2-3; D is perhaps TRBD2 (5 bases). V was shortened by 3 bases and J by 2 bases, with 9 bases between the two germline ends. The germline gives CDR1 DFQATT, CDR2 SNEGSKA (reference sequence). The CDR3 loop spans 13 amino acids. The CDR3 nucleotides read TGCAGTGCTAGTGTCGGGAACACAGATACGCAGTATTTT. Protein sequence: CSASVGNTDTQYF.

For this clone: The sample has other DNA sequences that encode this CDR3 too. The J gene is TRBJ2-3, the V gene TRBV7-2, with D perhaps TRBD1 (6 bases). The CDR3 covers 14 residues. Germline-derived CDR1 and CDR2 are SGHTA and FQGNSA. V was pared by 1 base and J by 4 bases, with 9 bases between. The CDR3 DNA is TGTGCCAGCAGCTTAGGGCAGGGGTCAGATACGCAGTATTTT. Translating it yields CASSLGQGSDTQYF. The full variable domain, in which reference TRBV7-2 and TRBJ2-3 provide the parts outside the CDR3, is GAGVSQSPSNKVTEKGKDVELRCDPISGHTALYWYRQSLGQGLEFLIYFQGNSAPDKSGLPSDRFSAERTGGSVSTLTIQRTQQEDSAVYLCASSLGQGSDTQYFGPGTRLTVL.

The chain couples TRBV5-5 to TRBJ1-5, with D perhaps TRBD1 (5 bases). Per germline, CDR1 SGHKS and CDR2 YYEKEE (reference sequence). V lost 2 bases to trimming and J lost 8 bases, with 14 bases between them. This CDR3 has 14 amino acids. CDR3 amino acids: CASSFWGLAEPQHF. The CDR3 nucleotides are TGTGCCAGCAGCTTTTGGGGCTTGGCGGAGCCCCAGCATTTT.

J is TRBJ2-5 and V is TRBV13; unclear D gene. Trimming took off 5 bases at V and 3 bases at J, with 10 bases between the two ends. The CDR3 has 13 residues. CDR1 is PRHDT and CDR2 is FYEKMQ in the germline V gene (reference sequence). The CDR3 DNA follows: TGTGCCAGCAGCGATAACTACGAAGAGACCCAGTACTTC. Translation gives CASSDNYEETQYF.

The genes are TRBV10-3 and TRBJ2-1; 10 nucleotides line up with TRBD2. Germline trimming cut 4 bases from V and 2 bases from J; bases unmatched to any gene: 5. CDR3 length: 16 residues. Germline values: CDR1 ENHRY, CDR2 SYGVKD. CDR3 in amino acids: CAISGELAGPYNEQFF. In DNA form, the CDR3 reads TGTGCCATCAGTGGAGAACTAGCGGGACCCTACAATGAGCAGTTCTTC.

This chain joins TRBV11-2 and TRBJ1-1; D is ambiguous. This CDR3 region has 14 residues. The germline V gene encodes CDR1 SGHAT and CDR2 FQNNGV. V was cut by 0 bases and J by 1 base, with 6 bases left in between. The CDR3 DNA reads as TGTGCCAGCAGCTTAGATATCGGGAACACTGAAGCTTTCTTT. Translation: CASSLDIGNTEAFF.

This chain connects TRBV7-2 to TRBJ2-7; 8 positions match TRBD1. CDR3 size: 16 residues. After removal of 2 bases from V and 0 bases from J, the junction contained 6 bases not matched to a gene. Germline V gene lookup returns CDR1 SGHTA and CDR2 FQGNSA. The CDR3 DNA sequence: TGTGCCAGCAGCTTACAGGGGGCGCTAAGCTCCTACGAGCAGTACTTC. Translated, it gives CASSLQGALSSYEQYF.

This chain joins TRBV11-2 and TRBJ1-5; D not certain. The CDR3 loop spans 13 amino acids. Per germline, CDR1 SGHAT and CDR2 FQNNGV. The V end lost 5 bases, the J end lost 4 bases, and 9 bases lay between the germline ends. The CDR3 bases are TGTGCCAGCAGCCTAAGTACGAATCAGCCCCAGCATTTT. This sequence encodes CASSLSTNQPQHF.